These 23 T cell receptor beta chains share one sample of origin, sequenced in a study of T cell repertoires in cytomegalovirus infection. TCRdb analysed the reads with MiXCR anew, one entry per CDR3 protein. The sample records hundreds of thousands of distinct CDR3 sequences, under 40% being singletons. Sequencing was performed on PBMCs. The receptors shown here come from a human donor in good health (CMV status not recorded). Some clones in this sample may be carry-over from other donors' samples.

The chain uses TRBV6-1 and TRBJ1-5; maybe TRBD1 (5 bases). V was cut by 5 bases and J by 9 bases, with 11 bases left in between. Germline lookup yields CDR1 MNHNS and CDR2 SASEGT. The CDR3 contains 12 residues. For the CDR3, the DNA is TGTGCCAGCAGTTCCTCAGACAGGCCCCAGCATTTT. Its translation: CASSSSDRPQHF.

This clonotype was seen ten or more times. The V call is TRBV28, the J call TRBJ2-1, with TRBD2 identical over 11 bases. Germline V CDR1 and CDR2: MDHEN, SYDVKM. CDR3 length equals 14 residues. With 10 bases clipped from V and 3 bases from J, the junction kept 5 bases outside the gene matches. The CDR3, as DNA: TGTGCCACCGAGACTAGCGGGAACTACAATGAGCAGTTCTTC. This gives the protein CATETSGNYNEQFF.

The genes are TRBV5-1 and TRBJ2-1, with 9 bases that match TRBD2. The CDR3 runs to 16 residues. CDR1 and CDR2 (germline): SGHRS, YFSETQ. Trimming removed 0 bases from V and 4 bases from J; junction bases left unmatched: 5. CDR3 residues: CASSLEPSGEYNEQFF. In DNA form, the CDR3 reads TGCGCCAGCAGCTTGGAGCCTAGCGGGGAATACAATGAGCAGTTCTTC. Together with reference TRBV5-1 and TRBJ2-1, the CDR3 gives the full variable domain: KAGVTQTPRYLIKTRGQQVTLSCSPISGHRSVSWYQQTPGQGLQFLFEYFSETQRNKGNFPGRFSGRQFSNSRSEMNVSTLELGDSALYLCASSLEPSGEYNEQFFGPGTRLTVL.

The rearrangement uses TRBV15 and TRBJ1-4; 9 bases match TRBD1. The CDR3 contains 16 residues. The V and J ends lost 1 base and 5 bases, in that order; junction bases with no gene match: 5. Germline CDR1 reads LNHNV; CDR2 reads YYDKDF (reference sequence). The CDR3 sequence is CATSRAPGTGNEKLFF. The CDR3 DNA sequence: TGTGCCACCAGCAGAGCCCCCGGGACAGGGAATGAAAAACTGTTTTTT.

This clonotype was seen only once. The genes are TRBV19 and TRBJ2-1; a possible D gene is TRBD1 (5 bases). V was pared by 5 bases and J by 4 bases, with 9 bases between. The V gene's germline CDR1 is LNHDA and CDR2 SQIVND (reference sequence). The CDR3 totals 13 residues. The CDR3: CASSVTEYNEQFF. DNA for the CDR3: TGTGCCAGTAGTGTGACAGAATACAATGAGCAGTTCTTC.

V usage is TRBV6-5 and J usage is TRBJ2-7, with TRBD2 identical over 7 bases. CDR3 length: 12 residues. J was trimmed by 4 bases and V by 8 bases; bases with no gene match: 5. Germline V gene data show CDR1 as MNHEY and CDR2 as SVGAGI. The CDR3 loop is CASGAGAYEQYF. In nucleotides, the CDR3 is TGTGCCAGCGGCGCGGGAGCATACGAGCAGTACTTC.

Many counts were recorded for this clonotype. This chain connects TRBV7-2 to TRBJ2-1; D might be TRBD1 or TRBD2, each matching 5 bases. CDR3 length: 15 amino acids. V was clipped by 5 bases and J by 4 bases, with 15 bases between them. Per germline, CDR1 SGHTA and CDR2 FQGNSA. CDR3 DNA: TGTGCCAGCAGCGGGGGTAAGGGGTTATACAATGAGCAGTTCTTC. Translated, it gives CASSGGKGLYNEQFF.

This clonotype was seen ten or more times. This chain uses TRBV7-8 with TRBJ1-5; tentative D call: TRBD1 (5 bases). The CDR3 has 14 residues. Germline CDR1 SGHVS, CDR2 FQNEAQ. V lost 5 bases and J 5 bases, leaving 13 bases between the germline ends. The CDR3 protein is CASSPRQGYQPQHF. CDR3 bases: TGTGCCAGCAGCCCTCGCCAGGGCTATCAGCCCCAGCATTTT.

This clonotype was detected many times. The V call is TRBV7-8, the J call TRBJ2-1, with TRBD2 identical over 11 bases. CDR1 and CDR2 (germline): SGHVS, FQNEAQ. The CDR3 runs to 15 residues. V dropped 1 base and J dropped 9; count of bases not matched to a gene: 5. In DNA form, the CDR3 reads TGTGCCAGCAGCTTAGTACTAGCGGGAGCGATTGAGCAGTTCTTC. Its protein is CASSLVLAGAIEQFF.

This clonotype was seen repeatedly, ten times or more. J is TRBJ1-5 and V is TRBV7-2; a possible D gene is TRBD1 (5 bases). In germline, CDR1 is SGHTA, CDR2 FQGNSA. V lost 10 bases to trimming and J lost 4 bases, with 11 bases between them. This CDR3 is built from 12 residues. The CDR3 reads CATRRGNQPQHF. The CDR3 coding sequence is TGTGCCACCCGGAGGGGAAATCAGCCCCAGCATTTT.

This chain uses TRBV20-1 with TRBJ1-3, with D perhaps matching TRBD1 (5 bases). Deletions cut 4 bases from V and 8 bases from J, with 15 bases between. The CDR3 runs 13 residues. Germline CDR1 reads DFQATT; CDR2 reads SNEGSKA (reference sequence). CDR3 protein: CSATEKRGHTIYF. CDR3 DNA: TGCAGTGCTACCGAGAAGAGGGGTCACACCATATATTTT.

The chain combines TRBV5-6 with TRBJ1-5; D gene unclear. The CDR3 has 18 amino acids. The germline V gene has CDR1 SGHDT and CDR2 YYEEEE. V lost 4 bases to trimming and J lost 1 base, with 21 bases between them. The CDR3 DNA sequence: TGTGCCAGCAGCCCCTGGGCGCGGTCCGCAGAGAGCAATCAGCCCCAGCATTTT. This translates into CASSPWARSAESNQPQHF.

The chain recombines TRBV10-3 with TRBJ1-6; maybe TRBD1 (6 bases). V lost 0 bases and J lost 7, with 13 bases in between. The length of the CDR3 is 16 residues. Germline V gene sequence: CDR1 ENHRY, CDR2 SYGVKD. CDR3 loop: CAISESRQGRNSPLHF. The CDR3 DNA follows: TGTGCCATCAGTGAGTCGAGGCAGGGGAGGAATTCACCCCTCCACTTT.

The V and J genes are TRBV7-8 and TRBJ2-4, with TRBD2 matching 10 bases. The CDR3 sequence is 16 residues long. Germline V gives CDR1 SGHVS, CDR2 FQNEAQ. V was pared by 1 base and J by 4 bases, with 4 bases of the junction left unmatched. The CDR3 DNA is TGTGCCAGCAGCTTAGTGAGCGGGGGGGGGAAAAACATTCAGTACTTC. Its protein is CASSLVSGGGKNIQYF.

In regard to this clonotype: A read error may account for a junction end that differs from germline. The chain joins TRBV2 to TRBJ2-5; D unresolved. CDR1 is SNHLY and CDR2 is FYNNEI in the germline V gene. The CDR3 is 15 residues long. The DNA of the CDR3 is TGTGACAGCAGTGACTGTGGGCAGTCCCAAGAGACCCAGCACTTC. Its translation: CDSSDCGQSQETQHF.

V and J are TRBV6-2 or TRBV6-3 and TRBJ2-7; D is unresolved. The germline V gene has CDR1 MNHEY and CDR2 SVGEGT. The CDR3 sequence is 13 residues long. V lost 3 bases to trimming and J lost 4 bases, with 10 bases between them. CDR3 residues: CASSYRSLYEQYF. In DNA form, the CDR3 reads TGTGCCAGCAGTTATCGCTCCTTATACGAGCAGTACTTC.

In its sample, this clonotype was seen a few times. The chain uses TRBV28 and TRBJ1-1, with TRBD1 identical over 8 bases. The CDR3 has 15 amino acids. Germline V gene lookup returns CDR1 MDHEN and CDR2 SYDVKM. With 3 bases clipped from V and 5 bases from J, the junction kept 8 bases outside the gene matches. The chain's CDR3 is CASSFPRTGRTEAFF. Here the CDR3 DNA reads TGTGCCAGCAGTTTCCCTCGGACAGGGAGGACTGAAGCTTTCTTT.

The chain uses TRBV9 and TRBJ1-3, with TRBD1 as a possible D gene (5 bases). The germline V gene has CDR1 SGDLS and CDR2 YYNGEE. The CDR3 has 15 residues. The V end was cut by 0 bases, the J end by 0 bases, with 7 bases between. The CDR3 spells CASSVGGVSGNTIYF. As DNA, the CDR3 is TGTGCCAGCAGCGTAGGGGGGGTCTCTGGAAACACCATATATTTT.

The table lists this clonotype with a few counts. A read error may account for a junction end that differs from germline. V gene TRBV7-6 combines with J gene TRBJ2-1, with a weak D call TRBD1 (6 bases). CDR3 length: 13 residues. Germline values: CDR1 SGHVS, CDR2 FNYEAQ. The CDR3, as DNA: TGTGCTAGCAGCTTACGACGGACAGATGAGCAGTTCTTC. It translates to CASSLRRTDEQFF.

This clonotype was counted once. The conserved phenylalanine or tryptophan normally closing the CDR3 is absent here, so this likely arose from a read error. CDR3 residues: CASSLGTLAHGAYEQYL. The CDR3 region has the DNA TGTGCCAGCAGCTTAGGGACCCTAGCCCACGGAGCCTACGAGCAGTACTTA. The rearrangement uses TRBV7-2 and TRBJ2-7, with a weak D call TRBD2 (5 bases). Trimming shortened V by 1 base and J by 2 bases, and 18 bases separated the two germline ends. The CDR3 consists of 17 residues. Germline V CDR1 and CDR2: SGHTA, FQGNSA.

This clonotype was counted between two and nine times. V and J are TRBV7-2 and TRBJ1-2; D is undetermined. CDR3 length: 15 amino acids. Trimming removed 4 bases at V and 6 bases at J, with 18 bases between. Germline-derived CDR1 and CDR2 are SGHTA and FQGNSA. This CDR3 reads CASSSRPSQGHGYTF. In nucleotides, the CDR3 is TGTGCCAGCAGCTCCAGACCCTCCCAAGGCCATGGCTACACCTTC.

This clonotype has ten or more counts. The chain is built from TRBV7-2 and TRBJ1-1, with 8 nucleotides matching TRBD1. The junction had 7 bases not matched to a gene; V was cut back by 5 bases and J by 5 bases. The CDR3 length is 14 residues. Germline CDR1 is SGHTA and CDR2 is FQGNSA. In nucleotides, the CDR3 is TGTGCCAGCAGCCCCCAGGGGGCGCGAACTGAAGCTTTCTTT. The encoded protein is CASSPQGARTEAFF.

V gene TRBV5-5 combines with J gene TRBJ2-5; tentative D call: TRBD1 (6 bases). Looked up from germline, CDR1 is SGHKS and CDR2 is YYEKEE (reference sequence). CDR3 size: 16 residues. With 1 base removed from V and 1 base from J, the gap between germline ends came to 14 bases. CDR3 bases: TGTGCCAGCAGCTTGTGGACAGCGTCCACCCAAGAGACCCAGTACTTC. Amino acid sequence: CASSLWTASTQETQYF.